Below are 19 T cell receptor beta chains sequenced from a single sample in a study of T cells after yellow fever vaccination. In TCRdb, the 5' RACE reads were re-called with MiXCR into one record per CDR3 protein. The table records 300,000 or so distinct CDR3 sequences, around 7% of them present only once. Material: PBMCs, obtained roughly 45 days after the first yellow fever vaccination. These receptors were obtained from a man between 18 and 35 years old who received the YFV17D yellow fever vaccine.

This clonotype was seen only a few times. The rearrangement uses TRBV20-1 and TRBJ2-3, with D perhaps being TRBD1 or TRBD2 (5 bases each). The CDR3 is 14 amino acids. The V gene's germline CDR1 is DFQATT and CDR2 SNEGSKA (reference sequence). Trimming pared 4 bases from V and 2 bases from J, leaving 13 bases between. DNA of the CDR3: TGCAGTGCTACCGGGGCGCGATCCACAGATACGCAGTATTTT. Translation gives CSATGARSTDTQYF.

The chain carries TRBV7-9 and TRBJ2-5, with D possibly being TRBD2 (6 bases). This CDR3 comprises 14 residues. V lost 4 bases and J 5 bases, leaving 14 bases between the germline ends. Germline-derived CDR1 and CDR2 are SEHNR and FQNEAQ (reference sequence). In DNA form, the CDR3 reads TGTGCCAGCAGCTCAGGGACTGTTTGGGAGACCCAGTACTTC. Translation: CASSSGTVWETQYF.

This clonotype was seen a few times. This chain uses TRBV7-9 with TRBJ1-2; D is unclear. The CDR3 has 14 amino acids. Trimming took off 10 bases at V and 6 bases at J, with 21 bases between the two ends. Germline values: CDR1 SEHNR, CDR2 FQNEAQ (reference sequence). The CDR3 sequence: CATFSAGTQDGYTF. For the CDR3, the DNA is TGTGCCACCTTCTCGGCCGGAACCCAGGATGGCTACACCTTC.

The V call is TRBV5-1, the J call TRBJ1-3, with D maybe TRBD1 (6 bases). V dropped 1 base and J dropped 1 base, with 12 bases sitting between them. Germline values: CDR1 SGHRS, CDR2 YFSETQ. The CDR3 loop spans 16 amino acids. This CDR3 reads CASSLQGQPSGNTIYF. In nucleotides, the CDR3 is TGCGCCAGCAGCTTGCAAGGACAGCCTTCTGGAAACACCATATATTTT.

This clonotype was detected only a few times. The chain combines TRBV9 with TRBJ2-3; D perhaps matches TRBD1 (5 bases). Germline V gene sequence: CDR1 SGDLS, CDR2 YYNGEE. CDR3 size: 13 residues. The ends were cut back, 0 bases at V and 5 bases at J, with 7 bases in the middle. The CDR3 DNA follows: TGTGCCAGCAGCGTAGGAGACAGAGATACGCAGTATTTT. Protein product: CASSVGDRDTQYF.

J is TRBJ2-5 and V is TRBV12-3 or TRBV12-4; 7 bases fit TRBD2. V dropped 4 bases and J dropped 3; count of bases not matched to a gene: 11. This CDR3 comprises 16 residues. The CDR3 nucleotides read TGTGCCAGCAGTTCGAGCATGGGGCGGGGGAAAGAGACCCAGTACTTC. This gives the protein CASSSSMGRGKETQYF.

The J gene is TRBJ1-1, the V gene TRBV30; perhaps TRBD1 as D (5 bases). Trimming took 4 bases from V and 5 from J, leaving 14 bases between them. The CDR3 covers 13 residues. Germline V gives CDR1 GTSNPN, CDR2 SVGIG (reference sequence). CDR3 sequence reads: CAWTGTWTTEAFF. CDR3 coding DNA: TGTGCCTGGACGGGGACCTGGACTACTGAAGCTTTCTTT.

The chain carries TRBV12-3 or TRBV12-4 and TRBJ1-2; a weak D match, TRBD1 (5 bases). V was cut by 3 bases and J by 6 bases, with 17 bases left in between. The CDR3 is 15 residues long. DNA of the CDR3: TGTGCCAGCAGTTTTAGGACTCGGGGAGGGGATGGCTACACCTTC. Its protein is CASSFRTRGGDGYTF.

The CDR3 sequence is CASSLGKVSGPYEQYF. The CDR3 coding sequence is TGTGCCAGCAGTTTAGGTAAAGTGTCAGGCCCCTACGAGCAGTACTTC. The rearrangement uses TRBV12-3 or TRBV12-4 and TRBJ2-7; D is unresolved. V lost 1 base and J lost 2, with 15 bases in between. CDR3 length: 16 amino acids.

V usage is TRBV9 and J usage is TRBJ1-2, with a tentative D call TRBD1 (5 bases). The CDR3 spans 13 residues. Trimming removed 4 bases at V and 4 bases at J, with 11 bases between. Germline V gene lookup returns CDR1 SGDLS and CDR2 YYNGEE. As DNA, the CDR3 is TGTGCCAGCAGCCCGGACACCTCCTATGGCTACACCTTC. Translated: CASSPDTSYGYTF.

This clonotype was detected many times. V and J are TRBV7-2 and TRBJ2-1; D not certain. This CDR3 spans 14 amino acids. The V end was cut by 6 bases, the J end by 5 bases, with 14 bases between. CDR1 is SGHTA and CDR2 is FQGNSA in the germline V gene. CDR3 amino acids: CASRRNLIDNEQFF. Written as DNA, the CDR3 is TGTGCCAGCAGGAGGAACCTAATCGACAATGAGCAGTTCTTC.

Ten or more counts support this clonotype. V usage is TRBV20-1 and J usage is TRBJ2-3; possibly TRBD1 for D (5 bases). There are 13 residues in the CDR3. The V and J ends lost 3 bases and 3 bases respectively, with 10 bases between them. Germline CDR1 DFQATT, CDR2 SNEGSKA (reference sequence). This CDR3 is CSARVSGTDTQYF. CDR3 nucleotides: TGCAGTGCTAGGGTCTCAGGGACAGATACGCAGTATTTT.

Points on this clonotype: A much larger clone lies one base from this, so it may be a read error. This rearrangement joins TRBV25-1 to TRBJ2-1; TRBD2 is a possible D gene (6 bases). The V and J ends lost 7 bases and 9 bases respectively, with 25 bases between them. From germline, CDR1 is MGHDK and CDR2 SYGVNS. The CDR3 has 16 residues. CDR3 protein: CASMGNGGEAIGEQFF. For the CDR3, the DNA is TGTGCCAGCATGGGGAACGGCGGGGAAGCCATCGGTGAGCAGTTCTTC.

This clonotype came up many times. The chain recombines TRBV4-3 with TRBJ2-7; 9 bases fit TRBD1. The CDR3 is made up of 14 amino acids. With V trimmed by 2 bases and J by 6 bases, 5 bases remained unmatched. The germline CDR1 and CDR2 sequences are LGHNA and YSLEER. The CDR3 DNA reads TGCGCCAGCAGCCAATTGACAGGGGGTTTCGAGCAGTACTTC. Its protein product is CASSQLTGGFEQYF.

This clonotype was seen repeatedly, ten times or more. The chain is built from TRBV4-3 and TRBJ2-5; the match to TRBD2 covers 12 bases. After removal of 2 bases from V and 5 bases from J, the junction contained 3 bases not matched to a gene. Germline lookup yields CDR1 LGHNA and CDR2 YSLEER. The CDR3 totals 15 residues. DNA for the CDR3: TGCGCCAGCAGCCAACTAGCGGGGGGGCTGGAGACCCAGTACTTC. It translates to CASSQLAGGLETQYF.

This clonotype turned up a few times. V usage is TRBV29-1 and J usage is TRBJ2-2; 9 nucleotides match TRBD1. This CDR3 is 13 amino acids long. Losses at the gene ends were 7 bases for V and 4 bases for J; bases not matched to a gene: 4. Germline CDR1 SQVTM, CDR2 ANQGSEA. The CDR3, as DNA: TGCAGCGGCGGGACAGGGAGCACCGGGGAGCTGTTTTTT. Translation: CSGGTGSTGELFF.

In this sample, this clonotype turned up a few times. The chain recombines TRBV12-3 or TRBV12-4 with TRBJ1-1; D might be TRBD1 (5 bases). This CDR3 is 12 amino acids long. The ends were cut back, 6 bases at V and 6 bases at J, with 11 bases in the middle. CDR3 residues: CASSHGGAEAFF. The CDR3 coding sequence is TGTGCCAGCAGCCACGGGGGGGCTGAAGCTTTCTTT.

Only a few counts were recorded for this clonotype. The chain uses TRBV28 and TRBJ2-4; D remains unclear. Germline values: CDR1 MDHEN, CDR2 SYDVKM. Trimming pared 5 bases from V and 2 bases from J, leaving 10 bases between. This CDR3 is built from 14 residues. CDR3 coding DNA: TGTGCCAGCAGTCCTACCCTAACCAAAAACATTCAGTACTTC. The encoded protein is CASSPTLTKNIQYF.

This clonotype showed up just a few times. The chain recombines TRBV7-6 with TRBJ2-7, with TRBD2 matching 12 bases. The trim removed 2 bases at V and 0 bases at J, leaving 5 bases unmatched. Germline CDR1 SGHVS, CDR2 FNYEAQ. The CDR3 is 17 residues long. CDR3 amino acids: CASSLSLAGGSSYEQYF. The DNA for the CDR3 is TGTGCCAGCAGCTTATCACTAGCGGGGGGAAGCTCCTACGAGCAGTACTTC.